This entry is about one T cell receptor (beta chain). Its antigen is not known. Method: immunoSEQ multiplex PCR; TCRdb's copy keeps in-frame clones and lacks some. The sample contains approximately 9,000 clones, around 79% of which appear only once. The data are from a study of T cell clonotyping in hematopoietic cell transplantation. The study, taken as a whole, reports: Graft donor and pretransplant recipient Inverse Simpson Index values predicted broader posttransplant TCR diversity. Pathologically expanded recipient clonotypes increased progressively from day 30 to day 180 as diversity fell. Few recipient clonotypes overlapped donors; over 95% were de novo at given depth. CD4 and CD8 repertoire contributions could not be separated without sorting.

With V trimmed by 3 bases and J by 0 bases, 6 bases remained unmatched. This CDR3 is 16 amino acids long. Germline-derived CDR1 and CDR2 are SGDLS and YYNGEE. The chain combines TRBV9 with TRBJ1-3, with 7 bases lining up with TRBD1. The TCR was taken from a female patient aged 45-65 years who had an allogeneic stem cell transplant from a related donor, so the T cells may come from the graft donor. Some clones in this sample may be carry-over from other donors' samples. Sequenced here: peripheral blood mononuclear cells, sampled 180 days after allogeneic stem cell transplant. CDR3 sequence: CASSALTGNSGNTIYF. DNA for the CDR3: TGTGCCAGCAGCGCCCTGACAGGGAACTCTGGAAACACCATATATTTT.